The T cell receptor beta chain under discussion was sequenced for a study of cytomegalovirus exposure and HLA in healthy donors. Study in general: Within an early data release were approximately 85 million unique TCRs drawn from HLA-typed donors.

The PCR employed 60 Vbeta primers together with 13 Jbeta primers. Data came from immunoSEQ multiplex PCR; TCRdb stores just in-frame clones and leaves some out. The sample yields fewer than 200,000 clones, around 82% seen once. Trimming left V 5 bases short and J 2 bases short, with 10 bases between. Germline CDR1 is GTSNPN and CDR2 is SVGIG (reference sequence). The length of the CDR3 is 13 residues. This TCR was sampled from a man aged 35-49 years in good health and CMV-seronegative. Sequences were obtained from PBMCs. The rearrangement uses TRBV30 and TRBJ1-5; no clear D gene. CDR3 residues: CAWGEEGNQPQHF. As DNA, the CDR3 is TGTGCCTGGGGGGAGGAGGGCAATCAGCCCCAGCATTTT.